The 5 T cell receptor beta chains below were found in one sample sequenced in a study of PD-1 blockade in classical Hodgkin lymphoma. Sequencing was performed with immunoSEQ multiplex PCR; in TCRdb, only in-frame clones are kept and a portion is missing. Counted here are approximately 59,000 clones, 75% to 95% occurring once; the ten biggest clones make up more than 9%. Each patient's relapse followed autologous stem cell transplantation, and brentuximab vedotin exposure varied. Sequencing was performed on peripheral blood mononuclear cells (PBMCs), taken before the second cycle of nivolumab. Receptors were obtained from a human donor with classical Hodgkin lymphoma.

The count of this clone is one. This chain links TRBV4-1 with TRBJ2-2, with 12 bases aligning to TRBD2. V gave up 0 bases and J gave up 6 bases; unmatched junction bases: 5. There are 17 residues in the CDR3. Germline V gene sequence: CDR1 MGHRA, CDR2 YSYEKL. The CDR3 loop is CASSQDGTSGSAGELFF. The CDR3 DNA is TGCGCCAGCAGCCAAGATGGGACTAGCGGGTCTGCCGGGGAGCTGTTTTTT.

The chain joins TRBV5-6 to TRBJ1-1, with D maybe TRBD1 (6 bases). The CDR3 extends over 15 amino acids. V was trimmed by 4 bases and J by 3 bases, leaving 16 bases between them. CDR1 SGHDT and CDR2 YYEEEE come from the germline V gene. The CDR3 sequence: CASSPRTAMDTEAFF. The CDR3 DNA follows: TGTGCCAGCAGCCCTCGGACAGCGATGGACACTGAAGCTTTCTTT.

The genes are TRBV7-2 and TRBJ1-4, with no clear D. Deletions cut 3 bases from V and 7 bases from J, with 15 bases between. Germline assignment: CDR1 SGHTA and CDR2 FQGNSA. The CDR3 is 15 amino acids. The CDR3 coding sequence is TGTGCCAGCAGCTTTGGAGCCCTACGTAGTGAAAAACTGTTTTTT. It is translated as CASSFGALRSEKLFF.

V usage is TRBV1 and J usage is TRBJ2-3; TRBD1, the table's D call, lacks a check against the DNA. TRBV1 is flagged as a pseudogene. The CDR3 covers 13 residues. This CDR3 reads CTSSQDQTDTQYF. CDR3 nucleotide sequence: TGCACCAGCAGCCAAGATCAGACAGATACGCAGTATTTT.

The chain employs TRBV28 and TRBJ1-6; the D gene is possibly TRBD1 (5 bases). V lost 8 bases and J lost 6, with 11 bases in between. Germline V CDR1 and CDR2: MDHEN, SYDVKM. The length of the CDR3 is 13 residues. The CDR3 here is CASVATVNSPLHF. DNA of the CDR3: TGTGCCAGCGTCGCGACAGTTAATTCACCCCTCCACTTT. The entire variable domain, with the rest obtained from reference TRBV28 and TRBJ1-6, is as follows: DVKVTQSSRYLVKRTGEKVFLECVQDMDHENMFWYRQDPGLGLRLIYFSYDVKMKEKGDIPEGYSVSREKKERFSLILESASTNQTSMYLCASVATVNSPLHFGNGTRLTVT.